The sample holds a few counts of the clone carrying this TCR beta chain. Genomic DNA, serving as template, underwent TCR beta VDJ and CDR3 profiling. TCRdb ran MiXCR on the reads and lists one entry per CDR3 protein. The sample includes some 200,000 distinct CDR3 sequences, approximately 48% of them seen just once. Only patients with CD8+CD57+ cell expansion on flow cytometry were chosen for sequencing. The data were obtained in a study of CD8+CD57+ T cells in acquired aplastic anemia. The CDR3 consists of 15 residues. The V gene end was trimmed by 3 bases and the J gene end by 4 bases; junction bases not matched to a gene: 6. CDR1 SGHNT and CDR2 YENEEA come from the germline V gene.

The gene calls are TRBV11-3 and TRBJ2-1; 7 bases align to TRBD1. The sequencing input was sorted CD4+, CD8+, or CD8+CD57+ T cells (not recorded which) from PBMCs. This TCR was recovered from a human donor with aplastic anemia. CDR3 amino acids: CASSFLRGQYNEQFF. The DNA for the CDR3 is TGTGCCAGCAGCTTCTTAAGGGGACAGTACAATGAGCAGTTCTTC.